A single sample gave rise to the 16 T cell receptor beta chains below, sequenced in a study of T cell responses to AZD1222 COVID-19 vaccine. Method: immunoSEQ multiplex PCR; TCRdb's copy keeps in-frame clones and lacks some. The sample lists roughly 120,000 clones, about 90% occurring once. The specimen was peripheral blood, collected on day 0 of AZD1222 vaccination. The origin of the receptors is an adult in good health.

J is TRBJ2-3 and V is TRBV5-1; 10 nucleotides line up with TRBD2. The junction had 5 bases not matched to a gene; V was cut back by 5 bases and J by 2 bases. This CDR3 is 15 amino acids long. Per germline, CDR1 SGHRS and CDR2 YFSETQ. DNA for the CDR3: TGCGCCAGCAGGACTAGCGGGCAGAACACAGATACGCAGTATTTT. Encoded protein: CASRTSGQNTDTQYF.

The chain employs TRBV11-2 and TRBJ2-2, with 9 bases lining up with TRBD2. V lost 4 bases to trimming and J lost 7 bases; unmatched junction nucleotides: 7. CDR1 is SGHAT, CDR2 FQNNGV, per germline. The CDR3 loop spans 15 amino acids. The DNA for the CDR3 is TGTGCCAGCAGCTCTATAGCGGGAGAGGGCGGGGAGCTGTTTTTT. Its protein product is CASSSIAGEGGELFF.

The J gene is TRBJ1-2, the V gene TRBV28; 9 bases map to TRBD1. CDR1 MDHEN and CDR2 SYDVKM come from the germline V gene. The length of the CDR3 is 16 residues. V trimming: 4 bases; J trimming: 7 bases; junction bases outside the gene matches: 13. CDR3 protein: CASSSLPGQGTFGYTF. CDR3 sequence (DNA): TGTGCCAGCAGTTCCCTCCCAGGACAGGGGACTTTTGGCTACACCTTC.

The chain combines TRBV6-5 with TRBJ2-1; perhaps TRBD1 as D (6 bases). The CDR3 covers 13 residues. The V gene lost 5 bases and the J gene lost 12 bases, with 17 bases spanning the gap. CDR1 and CDR2 from the germline V gene are MNHEY and SVGAGI. This chain's CDR3 is CASSLESTGRQFF. CDR3 nucleotide sequence: TGTGCCAGCAGTCTCGAAAGTACAGGGAGGCAGTTCTTC.

The V and J genes are TRBV30 and TRBJ2-2, with 15 bases identical to TRBD2. This CDR3 is 17 amino acids long. Trimming removed 5 bases from V and 2 bases from J; junction bases left unmatched: 6. Germline V gives CDR1 GTSNPN, CDR2 SVGIG (reference sequence). This CDR3 reads CAWGMGLAGGNTGELFF. Written as DNA, the CDR3 is TGTGCCTGGGGGATGGGACTAGCGGGGGGAAACACCGGGGAGCTGTTTTTT. The full variable domain, with the rest looked up from reference TRBV30 and TRBJ2-2, is SQTIHQWPATLVQPVGSPLSLECTVEGTSNPNLYWYRQAAGRGLQLLFYSVGIGQISSEVPQNLSASRPQDRQFILSSKKLLLSDSGFYLCAWGMGLAGGNTGELFFGEGSRLTVL.

The chain carries TRBV3-1 (or the pseudogene TRBV3-2) and TRBJ2-3; TRBD2 matches at 10 bases. V was pared by 3 bases and J by 5 bases, with 5 bases of the junction left unmatched. Germline-derived CDR1 and CDR2 are LGHDT and YNNKEL (reference sequence). The CDR3 runs 15 residues. The CDR3 sequence: CASSHSSGGGDTQYF. For the CDR3, the DNA is TGTGCCAGCAGCCACTCTAGCGGGGGAGGAGATACGCAGTATTTT.

The genes are TRBV7-2 and TRBJ2-1; 10 bases align to TRBD2. CDR3 size: 15 residues. V dropped 5 bases and J dropped 6; count of bases not matched to a gene: 7. Germline-derived CDR1 and CDR2 are SGHTA and FQGNSA. In DNA, the CDR3 is TGTGCCAGCAGCGGAGGCCAGCGGGGGGGCAATGAGCAGTTCTTC. It specifies CASSGGQRGGNEQFF.

This chain links TRBV5-1 with TRBJ2-5, with a weak D call TRBD1 (6 bases). Germline V gene lookup returns CDR1 SGHRS and CDR2 YFSETQ. This CDR3 region has 15 residues. Trimming took 4 bases from V and 2 from J, leaving 15 bases between them. The CDR3 sequence is CASSGGISLQETQYF. The CDR3 DNA is TGCGCCAGCAGCGGGGGCATTTCCCTACAAGAGACCCAGTACTTC.

The CDR3 DNA is TGCGCCAGCAGCCGTGGAATCCAGGGGATCGTTACTGAAGCTTTCTTT. Its protein product is CASSRGIQGIVTEAFF. The rearrangement joins TRBV5-1 to TRBJ1-1; tentatively, D is TRBD1 (6 bases). Germline CDR1 and CDR2: SGHRS and YFSETQ. The V end lost 4 bases, the J end lost 5 bases, and 21 bases lay between the germline ends. The CDR3 consists of 16 residues.

The CDR3 nucleotides are TGTGCCAGCTCCCCGGGGGGAGGGTTAGCTTTCTTT. Translation: CASSPGGGLAFF. The rearrangement uses TRBV9 and TRBJ1-1; D may be TRBD1 (5 bases). The CDR3 has 12 amino acids. The germline V gene encodes CDR1 SGDLS and CDR2 YYNGEE. The V end lost 7 bases, the J end lost 10 bases, and 17 bases lay between the germline ends.

This sequence joins TRBV3-1 (or the pseudogene TRBV3-2) and TRBJ2-2; D remains ambiguous. The V gene's germline CDR1 is LGHDT and CDR2 YNNKEL (reference sequence). This CDR3 comprises 14 residues. V lost 4 bases and J 0 bases, leaving 6 bases between the germline ends. As DNA, the CDR3 is TGTGCCAGCAGCCTTCCGTCGAACACCGGGGAGCTGTTTTTT. Protein sequence: CASSLPSNTGELFF.

The V gene is TRBV7-9, the J gene TRBJ1-3; D is unclear. CDR3 length: 14 amino acids. The V gene's germline CDR1 is SEHNR and CDR2 FQNEAQ (reference sequence). V was cut by 5 bases and J by 0 bases, with 8 bases left in between. This CDR3 reads CASSQVTSGNTIYF. The CDR3 DNA is TGTGCCAGCAGCCAAGTCACCTCTGGAAACACCATATATTTT.

In its sample, this clone was seen once. This chain connects TRBV10-1 to TRBJ2-1, with 7 bases lining up with TRBD2. The CDR3 length is 15 residues. Germline CDR1 reads WNHNN; CDR2 reads SYGVQD (reference sequence). Trimming removed 0 bases from V and 7 bases from J; junction bases left unmatched: 6. The CDR3 sequence is CASSESIAAGNEQFF. Here the CDR3 DNA reads TGCGCCAGCAGTGAGTCGATAGCAGCGGGGAATGAGCAGTTCTTC.

This clone appeared a single time. The chain carries TRBV11-3 and TRBJ2-5, with 8 bases fitting TRBD1. The trim removed 5 bases at V and 3 bases at J, leaving 2 bases unmatched. Germline CDR1 is SGHNT and CDR2 is YENEEA. There are 13 residues in the CDR3. In nucleotides, the CDR3 is TGTGCCAGCAGCCCGGGACAGGAAGAGACCCAGTACTTC. This encodes CASSPGQEETQYF.

The chain joins TRBV4-2 to TRBJ1-5; no clear D gene. This CDR3 has 15 residues. Germline assignment: CDR1 LGHNA and CDR2 YNFKEQ. V lost 1 base and J 5 bases, leaving 12 bases between the germline ends. DNA of the CDR3: TGTGCCAGCAGCCAAGGTCCAGGTATCCATCAGCCCCAGCATTTT. Protein sequence: CASSQGPGIHQPQHF.

The chain is built from TRBV9 and TRBJ2-3, with D tentatively TRBD1 (5 bases). Looked up from germline, CDR1 is SGDLS and CDR2 is YYNGEE. With 3 bases removed from V and 1 base from J, the gap between germline ends came to 12 bases. There are 15 residues in the CDR3. The CDR3 loop is CASSATGIRTDTQYF. For the CDR3, the DNA is TGTGCCAGCAGCGCCACAGGTATCCGCACAGATACGCAGTATTTT.